The 17 T cell receptor beta chains below were found in one sample sequenced in a study of neurological immune-mediated disorders. Time point specified: longitudinal time-point 2. TCRdb fed the 5' RACE reads into MiXCR, producing one record per CDR3 protein. The sample gives 70,000 to 95,000 distinct CDR3 sequences, less than 15% of which show up once; approximately 5% is in the top ten. Sequenced input: PBMCs. All receptors come from a female donor with HTLV-1-associated myelopathy (HAM/TSP).

This clonotype appeared many times. The chain recombines TRBV25-1 with TRBJ2-5; D is ambiguous. There are 14 residues in the CDR3. Between the trimmed V and J ends, which lost 4 bases and 2 bases, there was a span of 11 bases. Germline V lookup: CDR1 MGHDK, CDR2 SYGVNS. Here the CDR3 reads CASSGQVLQETQYF. CDR3 in DNA: TGTGCCAGCAGTGGTCAGGTCCTACAAGAGACCCAGTACTTC. The entire variable domain, with the rest obtained from reference TRBV25-1 and TRBJ2-5, is as follows: EADIYQTPRYLVIGTGKKITLECSQTMGHDKMYWYQQDPGMELHLIHYSYGVNSTEKGDLSSESTVSRIRTEHFPLTLESARPSHTSQYLCASSGQVLQETQYFGPGTRLLVL.

This clonotype was recorded many times. The chain is built from TRBV20-1 and TRBJ2-5; D possibly corresponds to TRBD2 (5 bases). The CDR3 consists of 13 residues. Germline V gene data show CDR1 as DFQATT and CDR2 as SNEGSKA (reference sequence). V was pared by 3 bases and J by 5 bases, with 13 bases between. The DNA for the CDR3 is TGCAGTGCTAGTGCTGGGCCGGGGGAGACCCAGTACTTC. As protein: CSASAGPGETQYF.

This clonotype was found many times. The V call is TRBV5-1, the J call TRBJ2-5; TRBD1 might be the D (5 bases). Trimming removed 4 bases at V and 5 bases at J, with 12 bases between. The germline V gene has CDR1 SGHRS and CDR2 YFSETQ. The CDR3 covers 13 residues. The DNA of the CDR3 is TGCGCCAGCAGCACGATGTCAGGGGAGACCCAGTACTTC. This sequence encodes CASSTMSGETQYF.

The rearrangement links TRBV27 to TRBJ1-4; the match to TRBD1 covers 7 bases. This CDR3 comprises 13 residues. Germline CDR1 MNHEY, CDR2 SMNVEV (reference sequence). V was clipped by 6 bases and J by 7 bases; unmatched bases: 5. CDR3 region: CASRGRGREKLFF. The CDR3 coding sequence is TGTGCCAGCAGAGGGAGGGGGCGTGAAAAACTGTTTTTT.

This clonotype showed up many times. The CDR3 is CSATRLAGGPNTGELFF. Written as DNA, the CDR3 is TGCAGTGCTACGCGACTAGCGGGGGGCCCGAACACCGGGGAGCTGTTTTTT. V gene TRBV20-1 combines with J gene TRBJ2-2; TRBD2 aligns across 13 bases. Trimming at V came to 4 bases and at J to 0 bases, leaving 5 bases not matched to a gene. Germline loops: CDR1 DFQATT, CDR2 SNEGSKA (reference sequence). The CDR3 totals 17 residues.

This clonotype has ten or more counts. This rearrangement joins TRBV7-9 to TRBJ1-2, with D possibly being TRBD1 (5 bases). Trimming removed 4 bases at V and 6 bases at J, with 18 bases between. The germline CDR1 and CDR2 sequences are SEHNR and FQNEAQ (reference sequence). This CDR3 has 15 residues. CDR3 protein: CASSSGSGHRDGYTF. In DNA form, the CDR3 reads TGTGCCAGCAGCTCCGGGTCCGGACATAGGGATGGCTACACCTTC.

The V call is TRBV29-1, the J call TRBJ2-2; D is possibly TRBD2 (5 bases). The CDR3 has 14 residues. Per germline, CDR1 SQVTM and CDR2 ANQGSEA. V lost 6 bases and J 2 bases, leaving 13 bases between the germline ends. The CDR3 loop is CSVEQRTNTGELFF. The CDR3 DNA reads as TGCAGCGTCGAGCAGCGGACCAACACCGGGGAGCTGTTTTTT.

This clonotype was counted many times. The chain uses TRBV9 and TRBJ1-2; no clear D gene. The V end was cut by 4 bases, the J end by 0 bases, with 16 bases between. This CDR3 has 16 amino acids. Germline loops: CDR1 SGDLS, CDR2 YYNGEE. CDR3 sequence reads: CASSTEPRTTNYGYTF. The CDR3 DNA is TGTGCCAGCAGCACCGAACCCAGGACTACTAACTATGGCTACACCTTC.

This clonotype was observed at least ten times. The chain recombines TRBV7-2 with TRBJ2-3; D perhaps matches TRBD2 (6 bases). The CDR3 runs to 18 residues. CDR1 is SGHTA and CDR2 is FQGNSA in the germline V gene. Trimming left V 2 bases short and J 2 bases short, with 20 bases between. CDR3 nucleotides: TGTGCCAGCAGCTTAAGGAGGGCACGGACTCCGTACACAGATACGCAGTATTTT. It codes for CASSLRRARTPYTDTQYF.

This clonotype was counted many times. The rearrangement uses TRBV12-3 or TRBV12-4 and TRBJ2-7; D ambiguous. The CDR3 extends over 14 amino acids. Between the trimmed V and J ends, which lost 5 bases and 2 bases, there was a span of 13 bases. CDR3 amino acids: CASSPIDATYEQYF. The CDR3 DNA reads as TGTGCCAGCAGTCCCATTGACGCCACCTACGAGCAGTACTTC.

This clonotype was counted once. A read error may be the cause here, since a much bigger clone is one base away. This chain links TRBV7-9 with TRBJ2-2; 10 bases match TRBD1. The CDR3 sequence is 17 residues long. V was clipped by 2 bases and J by 4 bases; unmatched bases: 7. Germline V CDR1 and CDR2: SEHNR, FQNEAQ (reference sequence). CDR3 DNA: TGTGCCAGCAGCTTAACCGACAGGGGGCGGATCACCGGGGAGCTGTTTTTT. This codes for CASSLTDRGRITGELFF. Filled out from reference TRBV7-9 and TRBJ2-2, the complete variable domain reads DTGVSQNPRHKITKRGQNVTFRCDPISEHNRLYWYRQTLGQGPEFLTYFQNEAQLEKSRLLSDRFSAERPKGSFSTLEIQRTEQGDSAMYLCASSLTDRGRITGELFFGEGSRLTVL.

This clonotype occurred a few times. The chain is built from TRBV7-2 and TRBJ2-7, with D maybe TRBD2 (6 bases). The CDR3 covers 15 residues. Between the trimmed V and J ends, which lost 1 base and 0 bases, there was a span of 10 bases. CDR1 and CDR2 from the germline V gene are SGHTA and FQGNSA. CDR3 DNA sequence: TGTGCCAGCAGCTTAGTCCGACTAGGCTCCTACGAGCAGTACTTC. It specifies CASSLVRLGSYEQYF.

The sample holds many counts of this clonotype. This chain uses TRBV10-3 with TRBJ2-2; D may be TRBD1 (5 bases). Looked up from germline, CDR1 is ENHRY and CDR2 is SYGVKD. There are 14 residues in the CDR3. Trimming cost V 4 bases and J 6 bases, with 12 bases left between them. The CDR3 here is CAISGREPPGELFF. In DNA form, the CDR3 reads TGTGCCATCAGTGGCAGGGAACCCCCCGGGGAGCTGTTTTTT.

This clonotype was recorded many times. This chain uses TRBV5-6 with TRBJ2-7, with 7 bases matching TRBD1. There are 14 residues in the CDR3. The germline gives CDR1 SGHDT, CDR2 YYEEEE. J was trimmed by 2 bases and V by 3 bases; bases with no gene match: 5. CDR3: CASSWTGRTYEQYF. The CDR3 coding sequence is TGTGCCAGCAGCTGGACAGGCAGGACCTACGAGCAGTACTTC.

Many counts were recorded for this clonotype. The V gene is TRBV7-3, the J gene TRBJ1-2, with 8 nucleotides matching TRBD1. Germline V gene data show CDR1 as SGHTA and CDR2 as FQGTGA. This CDR3 has 13 amino acids. With 1 base clipped from V and 8 bases from J, the junction kept 3 bases outside the gene matches. The CDR3 region is CASSLNRGRGYTF. DNA of the CDR3: TGTGCCAGCAGCTTAAACAGGGGGAGAGGCTACACCTTC.

Many counts were recorded for this clonotype. This sequence joins TRBV20-1 and TRBJ2-2, with TRBD2 matching over 7 bases. The V gene end was trimmed by 1 base and the J gene end by 4 bases; junction bases not matched to a gene: 6. The CDR3 length is 15 residues. The germline CDR1 and CDR2 sequences are DFQATT and SNEGSKA (reference sequence). In nucleotides, the CDR3 is TGCAGTGCTAGAGGGGCCCTAGCGGCCACCGGGGAGCTGTTTTTT. This gives the protein CSARGALAATGELFF.

This chain links TRBV12-3 or TRBV12-4 with TRBJ1-2; D call uncertain. Trimming cost V 4 bases and J 6 bases, with 15 bases left between them. This CDR3 is built from 14 residues. This CDR3 reads CASSSSRRQDGYTF. Written as DNA, the CDR3 is TGTGCCAGCAGTTCGAGTCGGAGGCAGGATGGCTACACCTTC.